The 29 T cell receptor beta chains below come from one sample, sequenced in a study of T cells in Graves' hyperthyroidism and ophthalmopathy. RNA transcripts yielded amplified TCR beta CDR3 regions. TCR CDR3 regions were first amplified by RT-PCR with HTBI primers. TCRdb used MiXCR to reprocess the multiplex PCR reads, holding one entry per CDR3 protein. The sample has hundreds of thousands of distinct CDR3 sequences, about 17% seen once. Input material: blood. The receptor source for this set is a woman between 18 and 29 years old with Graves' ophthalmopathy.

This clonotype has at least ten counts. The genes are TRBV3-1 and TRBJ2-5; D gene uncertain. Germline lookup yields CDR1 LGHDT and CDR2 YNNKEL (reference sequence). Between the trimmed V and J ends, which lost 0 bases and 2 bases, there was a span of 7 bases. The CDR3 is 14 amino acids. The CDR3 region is CASSQESGQETQYF. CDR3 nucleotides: TGTGCCAGCAGCCAAGAGTCAGGACAAGAGACCCAGTACTTC.

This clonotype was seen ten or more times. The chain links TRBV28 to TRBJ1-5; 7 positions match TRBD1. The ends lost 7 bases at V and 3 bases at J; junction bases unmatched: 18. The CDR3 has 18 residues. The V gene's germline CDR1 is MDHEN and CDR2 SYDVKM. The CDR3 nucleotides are TGTGCCAGCACCCCCCTAGGGACAGCCTCGAATAACAATCAGCCCCAGCATTTT. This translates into CASTPLGTASNNNQPQHF.

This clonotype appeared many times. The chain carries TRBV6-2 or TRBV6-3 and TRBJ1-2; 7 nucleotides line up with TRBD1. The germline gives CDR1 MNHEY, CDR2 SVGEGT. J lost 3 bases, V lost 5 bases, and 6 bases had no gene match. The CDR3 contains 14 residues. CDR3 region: CASSGTEQYYGYTF. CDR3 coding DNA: TGTGCCAGCAGTGGGACAGAGCAGTACTATGGCTACACCTTC.

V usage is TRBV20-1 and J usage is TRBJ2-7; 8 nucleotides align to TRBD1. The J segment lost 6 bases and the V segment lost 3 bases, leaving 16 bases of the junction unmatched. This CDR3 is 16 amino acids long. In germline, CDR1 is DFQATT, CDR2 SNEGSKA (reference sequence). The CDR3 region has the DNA TGCAGTGCTAGCCCCTCTGGGACAGGTGAATATTCCGAGCAGTACTTC. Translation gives CSASPSGTGEYSEQYF.

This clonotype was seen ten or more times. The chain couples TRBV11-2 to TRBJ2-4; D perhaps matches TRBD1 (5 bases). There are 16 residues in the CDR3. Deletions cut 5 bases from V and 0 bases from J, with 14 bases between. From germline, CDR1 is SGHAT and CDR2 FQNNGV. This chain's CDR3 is CASSSQSQGAKNIQYF. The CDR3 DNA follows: TGTGCCAGCAGCAGCCAATCGCAGGGAGCCAAAAACATTCAGTACTTC.

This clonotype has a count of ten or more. CDR3 sequence reads: CASSSRDLKVETQYF. CDR3 nucleotides: TGTGCCAGCAGCTCACGGGACCTGAAGGTAGAGACCCAGTACTTC. The rearrangement joins TRBV7-2 to TRBJ2-5; TRBD1 or TRBD2 may be the D gene (5 bases each). The germline V gene has CDR1 SGHTA and CDR2 FQGNSA. The germline V and J ends were trimmed by 4 bases and 4 bases, with 16 bases remaining between them. This CDR3 region has 15 residues.

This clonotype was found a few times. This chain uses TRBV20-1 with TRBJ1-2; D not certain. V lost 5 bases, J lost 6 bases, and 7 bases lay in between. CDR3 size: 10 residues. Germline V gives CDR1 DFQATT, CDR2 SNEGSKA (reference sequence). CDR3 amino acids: CSAFRDGYTF. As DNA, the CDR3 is TGCAGTGCTTTCCGTGATGGCTACACCTTC.

The chain's CDR3 is CASSPLREKSTDTQYF. The CDR3 nucleotides are TGTGCCAGTAGTCCCCTCAGGGAGAAAAGCACAGATACGCAGTATTTT. The chain uses TRBV19 and TRBJ2-3; either TRBD1 or TRBD2 may fit D (5 bases each). V was pared by 5 bases and J by 0 bases, with 15 bases between. Germline V gives CDR1 LNHDA, CDR2 SQIVND (reference sequence). The CDR3 totals 16 residues.

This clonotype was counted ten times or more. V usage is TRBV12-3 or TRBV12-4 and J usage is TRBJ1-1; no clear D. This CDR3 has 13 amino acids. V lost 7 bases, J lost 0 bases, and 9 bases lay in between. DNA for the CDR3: TGTGCCAGCACCTCGCGGATGAACACTGAAGCTTTCTTT. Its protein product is CASTSRMNTEAFF.

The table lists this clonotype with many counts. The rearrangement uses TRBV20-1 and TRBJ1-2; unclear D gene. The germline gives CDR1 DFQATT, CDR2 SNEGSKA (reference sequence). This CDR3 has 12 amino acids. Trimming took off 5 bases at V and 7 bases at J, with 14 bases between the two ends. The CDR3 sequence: CSAPSRGSGYTF. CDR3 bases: TGCAGTGCTCCTTCCCGTGGATCTGGCTACACCTTC.

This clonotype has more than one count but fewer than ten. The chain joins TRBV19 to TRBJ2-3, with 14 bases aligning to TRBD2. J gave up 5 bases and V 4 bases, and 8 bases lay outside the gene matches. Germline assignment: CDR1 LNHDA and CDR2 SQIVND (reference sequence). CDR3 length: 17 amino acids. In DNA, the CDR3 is TGTGCCAGTAGTACTCCGGGACTAGCGGGAGCTGTAGATACGCAGTATTTT. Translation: CASSTPGLAGAVDTQYF.

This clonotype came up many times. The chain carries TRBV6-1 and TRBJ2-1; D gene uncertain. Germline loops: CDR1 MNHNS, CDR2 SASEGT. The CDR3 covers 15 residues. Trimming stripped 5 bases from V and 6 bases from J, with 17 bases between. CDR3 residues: CASSPVPVGFNEQFF. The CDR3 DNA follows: TGTGCCAGCAGTCCGGTCCCGGTCGGTTTCAATGAGCAGTTCTTC.

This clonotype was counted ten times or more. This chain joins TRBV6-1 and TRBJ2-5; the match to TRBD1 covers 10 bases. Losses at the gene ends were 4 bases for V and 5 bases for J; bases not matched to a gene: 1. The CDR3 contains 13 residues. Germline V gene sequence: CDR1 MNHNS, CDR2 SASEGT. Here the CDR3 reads CASSVDRGETQYF. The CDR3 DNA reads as TGTGCCAGCAGTGTGGACAGGGGGGAGACCCAGTACTTC.

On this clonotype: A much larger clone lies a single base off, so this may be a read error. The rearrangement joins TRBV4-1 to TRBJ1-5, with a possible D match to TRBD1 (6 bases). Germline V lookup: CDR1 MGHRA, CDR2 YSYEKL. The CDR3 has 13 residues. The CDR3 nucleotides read TGCGCCAGCAGCCCAACCGGACAGCTGCCCCGGCATTTT. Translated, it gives CASSPTGQLPRHF.

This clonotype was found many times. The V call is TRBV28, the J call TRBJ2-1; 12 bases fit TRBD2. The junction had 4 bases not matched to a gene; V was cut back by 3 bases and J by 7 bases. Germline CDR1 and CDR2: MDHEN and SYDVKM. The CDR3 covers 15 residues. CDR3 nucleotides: TGTGCCAGCAGTTTGTTGGGACTAGCGGGTAATGAGCAGTTCTTC. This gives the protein CASSLLGLAGNEQFF.

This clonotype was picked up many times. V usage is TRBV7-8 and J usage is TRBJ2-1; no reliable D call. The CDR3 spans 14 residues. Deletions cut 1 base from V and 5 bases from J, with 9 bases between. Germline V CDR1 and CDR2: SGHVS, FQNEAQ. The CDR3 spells CASSLGRLNNEQFF. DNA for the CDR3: TGTGCCAGCAGCTTAGGTAGGCTGAACAATGAGCAGTTCTTC.

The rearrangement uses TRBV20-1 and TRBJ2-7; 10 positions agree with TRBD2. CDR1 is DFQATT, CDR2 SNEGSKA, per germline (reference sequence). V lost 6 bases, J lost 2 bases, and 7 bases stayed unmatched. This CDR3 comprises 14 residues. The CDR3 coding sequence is TGCAGTGCGCCGCCTAGCGGGAGCGCCTACGAGCAGTACTTC. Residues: CSAPPSGSAYEQYF.

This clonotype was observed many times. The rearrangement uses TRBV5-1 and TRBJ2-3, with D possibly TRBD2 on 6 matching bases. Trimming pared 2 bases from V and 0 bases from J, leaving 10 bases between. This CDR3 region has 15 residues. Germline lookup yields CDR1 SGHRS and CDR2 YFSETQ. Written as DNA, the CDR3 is TGCGCCAGCAGCTTCGTTAGCGGTAGCACAGATACGCAGTATTTT. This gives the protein CASSFVSGSTDTQYF.

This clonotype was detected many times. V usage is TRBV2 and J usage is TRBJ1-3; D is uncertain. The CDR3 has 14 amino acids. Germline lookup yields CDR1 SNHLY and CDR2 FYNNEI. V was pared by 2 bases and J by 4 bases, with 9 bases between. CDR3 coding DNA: TGTGCCAGCAGTGAAAGTAGGGAAGGAAACACCATATATTTT. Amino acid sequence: CASSESREGNTIYF.

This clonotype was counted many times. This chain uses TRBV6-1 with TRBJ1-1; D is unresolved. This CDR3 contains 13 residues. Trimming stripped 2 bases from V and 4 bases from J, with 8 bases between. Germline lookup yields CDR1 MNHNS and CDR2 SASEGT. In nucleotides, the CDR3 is TGTGCCAGCAGTGAAATTACGGCCACTGAAGCTTTCTTT. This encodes CASSEITATEAFF.

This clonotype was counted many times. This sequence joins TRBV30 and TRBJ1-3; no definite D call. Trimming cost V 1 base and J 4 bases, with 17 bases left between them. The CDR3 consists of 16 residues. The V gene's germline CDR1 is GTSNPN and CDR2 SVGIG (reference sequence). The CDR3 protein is CAWSAPWERPGNTIYF. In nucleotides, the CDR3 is TGTGCCTGGAGTGCCCCGTGGGAGAGACCAGGAAACACCATATATTTT. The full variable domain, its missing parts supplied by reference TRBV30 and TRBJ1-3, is SQTIHQWPATLVQPVGSPLSLECTVEGTSNPNLYWYRQAAGRGLQLLFYSVGIGQISSEVPQNLSASRPQDRQFILSSKKLLLSDSGFYLCAWSAPWERPGNTIYFGEGSWLTVV.

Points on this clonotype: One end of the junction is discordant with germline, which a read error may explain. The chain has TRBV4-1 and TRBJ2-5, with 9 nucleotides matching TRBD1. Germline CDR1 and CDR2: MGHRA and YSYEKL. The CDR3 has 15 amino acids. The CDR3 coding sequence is TGTGCCAGCAGCCAACCGGGACAGGGACAAGAGACCCAGTACTTC. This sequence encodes CASSQPGQGQETQYF.

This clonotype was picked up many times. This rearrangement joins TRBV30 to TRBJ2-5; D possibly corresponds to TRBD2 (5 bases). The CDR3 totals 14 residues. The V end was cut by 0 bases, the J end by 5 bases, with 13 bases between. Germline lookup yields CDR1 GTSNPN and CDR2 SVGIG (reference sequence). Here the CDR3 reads CAWSVLGLRETQYF. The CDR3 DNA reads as TGTGCCTGGAGTGTACTTGGACTCAGGGAGACCCAGTACTTC. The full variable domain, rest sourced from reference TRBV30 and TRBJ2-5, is SQTIHQWPATLVQPVGSPLSLECTVEGTSNPNLYWYRQAAGRGLQLLFYSVGIGQISSEVPQNLSASRPQDRQFILSSKKLLLSDSGFYLCAWSVLGLRETQYFGPGTRLLVL.

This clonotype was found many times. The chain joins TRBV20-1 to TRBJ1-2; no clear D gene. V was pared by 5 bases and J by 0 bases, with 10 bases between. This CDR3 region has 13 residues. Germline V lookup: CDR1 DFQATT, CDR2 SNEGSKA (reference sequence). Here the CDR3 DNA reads TGCAGTGCTTTAGGGATAGCTAACTATGGCTACACCTTC. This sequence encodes CSALGIANYGYTF.

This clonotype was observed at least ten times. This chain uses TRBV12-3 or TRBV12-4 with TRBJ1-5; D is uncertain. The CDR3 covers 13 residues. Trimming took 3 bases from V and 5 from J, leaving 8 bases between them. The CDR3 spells CASSFQYDQPQHF. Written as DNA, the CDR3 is TGTGCCAGCAGTTTTCAGTACGATCAGCCCCAGCATTTT.

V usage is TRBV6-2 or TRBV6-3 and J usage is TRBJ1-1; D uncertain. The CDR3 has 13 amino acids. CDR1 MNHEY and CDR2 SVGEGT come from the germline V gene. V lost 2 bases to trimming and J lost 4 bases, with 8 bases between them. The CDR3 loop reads CASSYRLTTEAFF. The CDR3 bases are TGTGCCAGCAGTTACCGATTAACCACTGAAGCTTTCTTT.

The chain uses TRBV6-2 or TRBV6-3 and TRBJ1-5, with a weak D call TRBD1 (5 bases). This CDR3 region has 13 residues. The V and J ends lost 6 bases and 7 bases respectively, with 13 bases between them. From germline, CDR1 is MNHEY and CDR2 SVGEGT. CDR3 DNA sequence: TGTGCCAGCAGATCGGACACGCTCCAGCCCCAGCATTTT. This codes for CASRSDTLQPQHF.

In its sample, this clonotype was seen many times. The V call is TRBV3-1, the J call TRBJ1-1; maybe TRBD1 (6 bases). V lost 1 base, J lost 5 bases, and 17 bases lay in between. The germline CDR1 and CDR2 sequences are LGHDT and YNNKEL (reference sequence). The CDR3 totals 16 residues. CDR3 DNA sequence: TGTGCCAGCAGCCAAGGAGGGGGAGGAGTGAGGACTGAAGCTTTCTTT. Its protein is CASSQGGGGVRTEAFF.

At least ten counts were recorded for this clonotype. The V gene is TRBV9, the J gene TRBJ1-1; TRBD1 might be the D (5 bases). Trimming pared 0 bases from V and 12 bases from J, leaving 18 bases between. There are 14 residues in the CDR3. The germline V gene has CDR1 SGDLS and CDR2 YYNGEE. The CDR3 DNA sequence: TGTGCCAGCAGCGTAGCTACGGCCGGGGCAGATACTTTCTTT. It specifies CASSVATAGADTFF.